This entry describes one TCR beta chain. Antigen unknown. The record originates from a study of T-cell reconstitution after alpha-beta-depleted transplantation in children. Whole-study findings and limits: The origin of high day-60 TCRbeta diversity in some patients lay in surviving recipient T cells and thymic progenitors. Approximately two months post-transplant, alpha-beta T cells reportedly originated from several hundred expanded graft clones. At the one-year point after transplant, T-cell counts and TCRbeta diversity were found to come mostly from T cells that had been newly produced.

Germline loops: CDR1 KGHSH, CDR2 LQKENI. V lost 3 bases and J lost 3; bases outside the gene matches: 3. This CDR3 is built from 14 residues. The library targeted TCRbeta and was prepared with unique molecular identifiers. TCRdb called the PCR reads again in MiXCR, with one record for every CDR3 protein. In the table there are 550,000 to 800,000 distinct CDR3 sequences, around 14% of which are singletons. This TCR was recovered from a girl aged 2-10 years with congenital amegakaryocytic thrombocytopenia, due to receive a stem cell transplant. This material consisted of PBMCs, taken before TCRalphabeta/CD19-depleted stem cell transplant. V is TRBV18 and J is TRBJ1-1, with 8 bases identical to TRBD1. Here the CDR3 reads CASSPTGVHTEAFF. The CDR3 region has the DNA TGTGCCAGCTCACCGACAGGGGTTCACACTGAAGCTTTCTTT.